The rows below give T cell receptor beta chains drawn from one sample of a study of human T cells and chemical hapten exposure. TCRdb recomputed calls from the RACE reads with MiXCR, one row per CDR3 protein. The repertoire holds some 360,000 distinct CDR3 sequences, with 4.5% to 5.5% as singletons. Material: whole blood, obtained in connection with sensitization to the hapten diphenylcyclopropenone (DPC). These receptors all come from a woman in her forties or fifties with alopecia areata. Some clones in this sample may be carry-over from other donors' samples. The CDR3 runs from the conserved cysteine through the conserved F or W. D genes are given only for firm matches. Size is omitted from some rows. Given values are once, few, many or a class for expanded clones.

abundance,v_gene,d_gene,j_gene,CDR3nt,CDR3aa
many,TRBV7-6,TRBD2,TRBJ2-2,TGTGCCAGCAGTATAGCGGGGGGGAACACCGGGGAGCTGTTTTTT,CASSIAGGNTGELFF
many,TRBV7-9,TRBD1,TRBJ2-7,TGTGCCAGCAGCTTAGGGGGACAGCCCTACGAGCAGTACTTC,CASSLGGQPYEQYF
many,TRBV6-1,NA,TRBJ1-4,TGTGCCAGCAGTGAAAGCGGGACAACTAATGAAAAACTGTTTTTT,CASSESGTTNEKLFF
many,TRBV29-1,NA,TRBJ2-3,TGCAGCGTTGAGAGGGGGGGGAACGCAGATACGCAGTATTTT,CSVERGGNADTQYF
many,TRBV7-2,NA,TRBJ2-6,TGTGCCAGCACTTTGCAGGGGCTCTCAGGGGCCAACGTCCTGACTTTC,CASTLQGLSGANVLTF
NA,TRBV6-5,TRBD1,TRBJ2-1,TGTGCCAGCAGTTACTCGATGGGACAGGGCTACAATGAGCAGTTCTTC,CASSYSMGQGYNEQFF
many,TRBV11-2,TRBD2,TRBJ2-3,TGTGCCAGCAGCTTGGCGAGCGGGAGGGCCGGGGATACGCAGTATTTT,CASSLASGRAGDTQYF
few,TRBV20-1,TRBD2,TRBJ2-7,TGCAGTGCCCAGCGGGAGGGCTACGAGCAGTACTTC,CSAQREGYEQYF
many,TRBV6-5,TRBD1,TRBJ2-2,TGTGCCAGCAGTTATGAAGGGGGCAACACCGGGGAGCTGTTTTTT,CASSYEGGNTGELFF
few,TRBV12-5,TRBD1,TRBJ1-1,TGTGCTAGTGGTTTGTACAGGGGCGCTGAAGCTTTCTTT,CASGLYRGAEAFF
NA,TRBV12-3/TRBV12-4,NA,TRBJ2-7,TGTGCCAGCAGTTTGGGGGGCACGAACTACGAGCAGTACTTC,CASSLGGTNYEQYF
few,TRBV12-3/TRBV12-4,TRBD2,TRBJ2-3,TGTGCCAGCAGCCTAGGGACTAGCGTAGGAGATACGCAGTATTTT,CASSLGTSVGDTQYF
many,TRBV12-3/TRBV12-4,NA,TRBJ2-5,TGTGCCAGCAGTTTAGTTGAGCTAAGGGAAGGGACCCAGTACTTC,CASSLVELREGTQYF
many,TRBV3-1,TRBD1,TRBJ2-7,TGTGCCAGCAGCCAAGGGGGGACAGCTCTCTACGAGCAGTACTTC,CASSQGGTALYEQYF
many,TRBV4-2,NA,TRBJ2-7,TGTGCCAGCAGCCAAGATCCGGGGTTGCCCTCCTACGAGCAGTACTTC,CASSQDPGLPSYEQYF
NA,TRBV5-1,NA,TRBJ2-5,TGCGCCAGCAGCCCACTCGTAGAAGAGACCCAGTACTTC,CASSPLVEETQYF
NA,TRBV30,NA,TRBJ1-6,TGTGCCTGGAGTGTGGTCAGGAGACATAATTCACCCCTCCACTTT,CAWSVVRRHNSPLHF
NA,TRBV18,NA,TRBJ1-2,TGTGCCAGCTCACTCCGGGACAATGGCTACACCTTC,CASSLRDNGYTF
few,TRBV4-3,TRBD1,TRBJ2-6,TGCGCCAGCAGCCAAGAGGACAGGGGGCTGAAAGGGGCCAACGTCCTGACTTTC,CASSQEDRGLKGANVLTF
few,TRBV10-3,NA,TRBJ2-1,TGTGCCATCAGTGAGGGGACTCGGGACAACAATGAGCAGTTCTTC,CAISEGTRDNNEQFF
few,TRBV24-1,NA,TRBJ2-1,TGTGCCACCAGTGATTTAGGGGGGATCCACAATGAGCAGTTCTTC,CATSDLGGIHNEQFF
few,TRBV7-6,NA,TRBJ2-7,TGTGCCAGCAGCTTTGATCTCCAGGGGTTTGAGCAGTACTTC,CASSFDLQGFEQYF
NA,TRBV29-1,NA,TRBJ2-1,TGCAGCGGCCGACACCAGAATGAGCAGTTCTTC,CSGRHQNEQFF
many,TRBV12-3/TRBV12-4,TRBD1,TRBJ1-4,TGTGCCAGCAGGAGGTCGGGACAGGGAGGTGAAAAACTGTTTTTT,CASRRSGQGGEKLFF
NA,TRBV20-1,NA,TRBJ1-2,TGCAGTGCTAGAGATAGCCCAGCGCATGGCTACACCTTC,CSARDSPAHGYTF
NA,TRBV5-1,NA,TRBJ2-7,TGCGCCAGCAGCTTAACCCGGGATGAGCAGTACTTC,CASSLTRDEQYF
few,TRBV9,NA,TRBJ1-5,TGTGCCAGCAGCGTAGTCCCTGCGGGAAGGACAATCATCAATCAGCCCCAGCATTTT,CASSVVPAGRTIINQPQHF
NA,TRBV6-1,NA,TRBJ2-1,TGTGCCAGCAGCGAATTTCGGGACCCCCCTTACAATGAGCAGTTCTTC,CASSEFRDPPYNEQFF
NA,TRBV6-5,TRBD1,TRBJ2-4,TGTGCCAGCAGTGGGACAGGGAGAGACATTCAGTACTTC,CASSGTGRDIQYF
many,TRBV3-1,NA,TRBJ2-1,TGTGCCAGCAGCCAAGCGGGACTGGACAATGAGCAGTTCTTC,CASSQAGLDNEQFF
NA,TRBV20-1,NA,TRBJ1-4,TGCAGTGCTAGCATACGGTCAACTAATGAAAAACTGTTTTTT,CSASIRSTNEKLFF
many,TRBV12-3/TRBV12-4,NA,TRBJ1-5,TGTGCCAGCAGCACGACAGGTTGGCAGCCCCAGCATTTT,CASSTTGWQPQHF
many,TRBV3-1,NA,TRBJ2-2,TGTGCCAGCAGCCGACCCTTAGTGGGCACCGGGGAGCTGTTTTTT,CASSRPLVGTGELFF
NA,TRBV29-1,NA,TRBJ2-1,TGCAGCGTCAACTCTTTTGGACGAACAAGGATGCAGTTCTTC,CSVNSFGRTRMQFF
few,TRBV5-1,NA,TRBJ2-7,TGCGCCAGCAGCCAACAGGCGTTCTACGAGCAGTACTTC,CASSQQAFYEQYF
NA,TRBV2,TRBD1,TRBJ1-1,TGTGCCAGCAGAGACCCCGGACAGGGGGGGACTGAAGCTTTCTTT,CASRDPGQGGTEAFF
NA,TRBV10-3,NA,TRBJ2-1,TGTGCCATCAGCCCCAGCAGGAGGGCCCTCGATGAGCAGTTCTTC,CAISPSRRALDEQFF
many,TRBV4-2,TRBD2,TRBJ2-3,TGTGCCAGCAGCCAAGATTTAGCGGGGGCTAGAGATACGCAGTATTTT,CASSQDLAGARDTQYF
many,TRBV9,TRBD2,TRBJ2-1,TGTGCCAGCAGCCCAACTAGCGGGGGCCCCAGCTCCTACAATGAGCAGTTCTTC,CASSPTSGGPSSYNEQFF
many,TRBV6-5,NA,TRBJ2-3,TGTGCCAGCAGTTTTACCTCTTTTGCGCAAGATACGCAGTATTTT,CASSFTSFAQDTQYF
many,TRBV10-3,TRBD1,TRBJ1-5,TGTGCCATAGGGACAGATAGCAATCAGCCCCAGCATTTT,CAIGTDSNQPQHF
many,TRBV12-3/TRBV12-4,NA,TRBJ1-1,TGTGCCAGCAGTTTAACGCTTAACACTGAAGCTTTCTTT,CASSLTLNTEAFF
few,TRBV5-1,NA,TRBJ1-1,TGCGCCAGCAGCTTGGTAGAATCTGAAGCTTTCTTT,CASSLVESEAFF
many,TRBV7-2,NA,TRBJ2-1,TGTGCCAGCAGCCGGAGGACGGATTACAATGAGCAGTTCTTC,CASSRRTDYNEQFF
many,TRBV12-3/TRBV12-4,TRBD2,TRBJ2-3,TGTGCCAGCAGCCCGAGTAGCGGGAGGCAGACGCAGTATTTT,CASSPSSGRQTQYF
few,TRBV6-5,TRBD1,TRBJ2-5,TGTGCCAGCAGTAAGAGGACAGGGGTCCAAGAGACCCAGTACTTC,CASSKRTGVQETQYF
few,TRBV19,NA,TRBJ1-5,TGTGCCAGTAGCCCCCTCGATCAGCCCCAGCATTTT,CASSPLDQPQHF
few,TRBV18,NA,TRBJ1-1,TGTGCCAGCTCGTCGGGGGTGAACACTGAAGCTTTCTTT,CASSSGVNTEAFF
NA,TRBV24-1,TRBD1,TRBJ2-3,TGTGCCACCGGGACAGGGGACACAGATACGCAGTATTTT,CATGTGDTDTQYF
NA,TRBV5-1,TRBD1,TRBJ1-6,TGCGCCAGCAGCTTACAGGGGGCAAGTGTGAATTCACCCCTCCACTTT,CASSLQGASVNSPLHF
few,TRBV7-9,NA,TRBJ1-5,TGTGCCAGCAGCCCGCCGGACGGGAATCAGCCCCAGCATTTT,CASSPPDGNQPQHF
few,TRBV30,NA,TRBJ2-5,TGTGCCTGGAGTGTACGAAGCCACATGGGGGAGACCCAGTACTTC,CAWSVRSHMGETQYF
many,TRBV27,TRBD1,TRBJ2-7,TGTGCCAGCAGTCCCCGCAACAGGGGCCGCACCTACGAGCAGTACTTC,CASSPRNRGRTYEQYF